These 14 T cell receptor beta chains share one sample of origin, sequenced in a study of shared clonotypes between healthy human individuals. Clones were read by immunoSEQ multiplex PCR, and TCRdb kept only the in-frame ones, dropping some. This table has some 2.4 million clones, over 85% appearing once. Sequenced sample: naive CD4+ T cells from PBMCs. Stated subset: CD45RA+ positively selected. The receptors derive from a man aged 18 to 29 in good health. Some clones in this sample may be carry-over from other donors' samples.

Concerning this clone itself: Other DNA variants within this sample encode the same CDR3. This chain connects TRBV7-2 to TRBJ2-3; no firm D call. Deletions cut 5 bases from V and 6 bases from J, with 9 bases between. The CDR3 has 12 residues. The V gene's germline CDR1 is SGHTA and CDR2 FQGNSA. This chain's CDR3 is CASSLGADTQYF. In nucleotides, the CDR3 is TGTGCCAGCAGCCTTGGAGCGGATACGCAGTATTTT.

This rearrangement joins TRBV28 to TRBJ1-1, with D hard to call. The germline V and J ends were trimmed by 8 bases and 6 bases, with 19 bases remaining between them. CDR3 size: 14 residues. Germline CDR1 reads MDHEN; CDR2 reads SYDVKM. The CDR3 loop is CASPKSPGGAEAFF. Written as DNA, the CDR3 is TGTGCCAGCCCAAAGTCACCGGGCGGCGCTGAAGCTTTCTTT.

CDR3 nucleotide sequence: TGTGCCAGCAGTTACAGCCCCCACCCAGAGGCCGAGCAGTACTTC. Protein: CASSYSPHPEAEQYF. The chain combines TRBV6-5 with TRBJ2-7; D call uncertain. Germline CDR1 is MNHEY and CDR2 is SVGAGI. The V end was cut by 2 bases, the J end by 6 bases, with 17 bases between. This CDR3 contains 15 residues.

This rearrangement joins TRBV11-2 to TRBJ2-1, with a tentative D call TRBD2 (5 bases). The CDR3 covers 15 residues. V was shortened by 1 base and J by 3 bases, with 10 bases between the two germline ends. Germline CDR1 SGHAT, CDR2 FQNNGV. The CDR3 region is CASSLGPGYYNEQFF. The CDR3 coding sequence is TGTGCCAGCAGCTTAGGGCCGGGATACTACAATGAGCAGTTCTTC. The variable domain in full, completed from reference TRBV11-2 and TRBJ2-1, reads EAGVAQSPRYKIIEKRQSVAFWCNPISGHATLYWYQQILGQGPKLLIQFQNNGVVDDSQLPKDRFSAERLKGVDSTLKIQPAKLEDSAVYLCASSLGPGYYNEQFFGPGTRLTVL.

To note about this clone: Different DNA sequences within this sample yield the same CDR3. V gene TRBV9 combines with J gene TRBJ1-2, with D possibly matching TRBD1 (5 bases). V lost 0 bases to trimming and J lost 3 bases, with 6 bases between them. Germline lookup yields CDR1 SGDLS and CDR2 YYNGEE. The CDR3 has 13 residues. CDR3 protein: CASSVGGDYGYTF. The CDR3 DNA follows: TGTGCCAGCAGCGTAGGGGGCGACTATGGCTACACCTTC. The variable domain in full, completed from reference TRBV9 and TRBJ1-2, reads DSGVTQTPKHLITATGQRVTLRCSPRSGDLSVYWYQQSLDQGLQFLIQYYNGEERAKGNILERFSAQQFPDLHSELNLSSLELGDSALYFCASSVGGDYGYTFGSGTRLTVV.

This rearrangement joins TRBV7-9 to TRBJ2-7, with TRBD1 matching 10 bases. The CDR3 has 15 amino acids. The trim removed 7 bases at V and 6 bases at J, leaving 12 bases unmatched. The germline gives CDR1 SEHNR, CDR2 FQNEAQ (reference sequence). DNA for the CDR3: TGTGCCAGCACTCTATCGGGACAGGGGAAGGGCGAGCAGTACTTC. This codes for CASTLSGQGKGEQYF.

This sequence joins TRBV19 and TRBJ1-4; the D is unclear. The CDR3 runs 11 residues. Per the germline V gene, CDR1 is LNHDA and CDR2 is SQIVND (reference sequence). V was shortened by 11 bases and J by 1 base, with 5 bases between the two germline ends. CDR3 amino acids: CAARTNEKLFF. DNA for the CDR3: TGTGCCGCAAGAACTAATGAAAAACTGTTTTTT.

The gene calls are TRBV29-1 and TRBJ2-1; D possibly corresponds to TRBD1 (6 bases). The CDR3 has 13 residues. Per germline, CDR1 SQVTM and CDR2 ANQGSEA. V lost 4 bases and J lost 7, with 14 bases in between. The CDR3 loop is CSVAINRVNEQFF. The CDR3 DNA sequence: TGCAGCGTTGCGATAAACAGGGTAAATGAGCAGTTCTTC.

In the case of this clone: One end of the junction is discordant with germline, which a read error may explain. The chain carries TRBV29-1 and TRBJ2-7; D is unresolved. Germline loops: CDR1 SQVTM, CDR2 ANQGSEA. The CDR3 covers 15 residues. CDR3 in amino acids: CSVKDRAFVSYEQYF. CDR3 in DNA: TGCAGCGTTAAAGACCGAGCTTTCGTCTCCTACGAGCAGTACTTC.

V and J are TRBV15 and TRBJ1-2; D call uncertain. The CDR3 extends over 15 amino acids. Germline V CDR1 and CDR2: LNHNV, YYDKDF (reference sequence). V was pared by 0 bases and J by 1 base, with 9 bases between. This chain's CDR3 is CATSRDQTSNYGYTF. Written as DNA, the CDR3 is TGTGCCACCAGCAGAGATCAAACAAGTAACTATGGCTACACCTTC. Looking up the rest from reference TRBV15 and TRBJ1-2 gives the full variable domain: DAMVIQNPRYQVTQFGKPVTLSCSQTLNHNVMYWYQQKSSQAPKLLFHYYDKDFNNEADTPDNFQSRRPNTSFCFLDIRSPGLGDTAMYLCATSRDQTSNYGYTFGSGTRLTVV.

The chain employs TRBV2 and TRBJ1-3; D is possibly TRBD1 (6 bases). Trimming removed 6 bases from V and 1 base from J, with 16 bases in between. This CDR3 region has 16 residues. Germline values: CDR1 SNHLY, CDR2 FYNNEI. DNA of the CDR3: TGTGCCAGCAGCCGGGACACCATGTCTTCTGGAAACACCATATATTTT. Translation gives CASSRDTMSSGNTIYF.

This clone was seen only once. In DNA, the CDR3 is TGTGCCAGCAGCGTAGAAGGGACTAGCTCCGGGGAGCTGTTTTTT. Translating gives CASSVEGTSSGELFF. The chain is built from TRBV9 and TRBJ2-2; 9 positions match TRBD2. The germline gives CDR1 SGDLS, CDR2 YYNGEE. The length of the CDR3 is 15 residues. V shed 0 bases, J shed 6 bases, and the junction held 3 bases outside the gene matches.

The chain carries TRBV5-1 and TRBJ2-5, with D possibly TRBD2 on 5 matching bases. The assigned J gene may be wrong: the sequence end matches TRBJ2-7 better. This CDR3 is 13 amino acids long. Germline V gene data show CDR1 as SGHRS and CDR2 as YFSETQ. CDR3 protein: CASSLYDGLEQYF. CDR3 in DNA: TGCGCCAGCAGCTTGTATGATGGACTCGAGCAGTACTTC.

The chain joins TRBV5-1 to TRBJ2-3; D not certain. Trimming shortened V by 2 bases and J by 3 bases, and 4 bases separated the two germline ends. The CDR3 totals 12 residues. Germline CDR1 and CDR2: SGHRS and YFSETQ. The CDR3 region has the DNA TGCGCCAGCAGCTTTATAACAGATACGCAGTATTTT. It codes for CASSFITDTQYF.